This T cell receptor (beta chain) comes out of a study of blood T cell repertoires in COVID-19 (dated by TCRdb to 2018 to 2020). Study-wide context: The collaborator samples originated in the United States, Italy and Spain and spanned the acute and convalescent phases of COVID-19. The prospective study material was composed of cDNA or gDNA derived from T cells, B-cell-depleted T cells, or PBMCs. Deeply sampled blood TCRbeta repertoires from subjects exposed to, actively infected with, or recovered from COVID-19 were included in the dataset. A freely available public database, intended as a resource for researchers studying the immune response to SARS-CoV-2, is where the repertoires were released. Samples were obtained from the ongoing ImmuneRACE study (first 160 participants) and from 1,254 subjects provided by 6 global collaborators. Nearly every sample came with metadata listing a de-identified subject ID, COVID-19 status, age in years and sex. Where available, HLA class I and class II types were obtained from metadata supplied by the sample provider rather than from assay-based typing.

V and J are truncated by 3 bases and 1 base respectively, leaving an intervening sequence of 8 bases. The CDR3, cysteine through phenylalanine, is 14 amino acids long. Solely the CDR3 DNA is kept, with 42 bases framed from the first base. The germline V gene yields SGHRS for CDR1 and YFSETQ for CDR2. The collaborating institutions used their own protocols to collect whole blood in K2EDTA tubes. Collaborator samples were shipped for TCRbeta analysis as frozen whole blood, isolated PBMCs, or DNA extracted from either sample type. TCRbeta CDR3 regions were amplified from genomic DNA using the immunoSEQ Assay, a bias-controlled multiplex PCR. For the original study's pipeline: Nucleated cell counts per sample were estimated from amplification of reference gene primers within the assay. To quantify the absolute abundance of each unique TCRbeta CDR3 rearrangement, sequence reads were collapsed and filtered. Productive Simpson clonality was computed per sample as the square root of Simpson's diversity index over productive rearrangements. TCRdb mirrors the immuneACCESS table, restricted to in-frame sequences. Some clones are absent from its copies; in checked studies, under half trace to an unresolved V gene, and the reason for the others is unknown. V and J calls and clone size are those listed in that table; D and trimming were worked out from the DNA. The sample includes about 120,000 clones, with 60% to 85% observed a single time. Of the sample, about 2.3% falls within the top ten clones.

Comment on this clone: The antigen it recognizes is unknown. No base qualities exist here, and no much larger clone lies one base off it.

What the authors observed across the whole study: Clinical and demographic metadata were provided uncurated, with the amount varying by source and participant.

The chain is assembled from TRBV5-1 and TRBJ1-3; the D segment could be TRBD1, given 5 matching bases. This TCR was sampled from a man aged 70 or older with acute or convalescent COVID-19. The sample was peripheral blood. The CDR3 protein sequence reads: CASSSRDSGNTIYF. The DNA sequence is TGCGCCAGCAGCTCCAGGGATTCTGGAAACACCATATATTTT.